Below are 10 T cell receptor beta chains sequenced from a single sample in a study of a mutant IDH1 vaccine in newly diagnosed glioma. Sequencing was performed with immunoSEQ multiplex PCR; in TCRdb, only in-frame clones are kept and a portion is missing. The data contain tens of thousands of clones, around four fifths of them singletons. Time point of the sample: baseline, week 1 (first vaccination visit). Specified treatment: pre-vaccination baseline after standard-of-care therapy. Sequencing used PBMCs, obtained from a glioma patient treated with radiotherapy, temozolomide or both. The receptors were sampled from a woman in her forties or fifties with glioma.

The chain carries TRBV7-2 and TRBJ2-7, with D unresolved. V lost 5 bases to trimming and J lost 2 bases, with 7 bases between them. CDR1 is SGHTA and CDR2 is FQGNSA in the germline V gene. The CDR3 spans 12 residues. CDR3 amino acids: CASSLRTYEQYF. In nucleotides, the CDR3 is TGTGCCAGCAGCCTCCGTACCTACGAGCAGTACTTC.

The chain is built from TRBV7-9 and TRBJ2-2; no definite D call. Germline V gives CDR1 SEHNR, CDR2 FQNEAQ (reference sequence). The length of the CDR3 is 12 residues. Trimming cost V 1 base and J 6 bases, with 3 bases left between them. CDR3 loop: CASSLGSGELFF. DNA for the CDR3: TGTGCCAGCAGCTTAGGGTCCGGGGAGCTGTTTTTT.

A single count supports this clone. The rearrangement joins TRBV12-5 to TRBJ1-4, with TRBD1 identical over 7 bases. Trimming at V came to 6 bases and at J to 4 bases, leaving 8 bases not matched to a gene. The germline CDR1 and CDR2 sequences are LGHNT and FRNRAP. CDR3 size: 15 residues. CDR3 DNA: TGTGCTAGTGGACCCGGGACAGTCCTTAATGAAAAACTGTTTTTT. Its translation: CASGPGTVLNEKLFF. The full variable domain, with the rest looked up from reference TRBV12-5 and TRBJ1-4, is DARVTQTPRHKVTEMGQEVTMRCQPILGHNTVFWYRQTMMQGLELLAYFRNRAPLDDSGMPKDRFSAEMPDATLATLKIQPSEPRDSAVYFCASGPGTVLNEKLFFGSGTQLSVL.

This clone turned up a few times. CDR3 residues: CASSSTAGTTYGYTF. The CDR3 DNA follows: TGTGCCAGCAGCTCGACGGCTGGGACAACCTATGGCTACACCTTC. The J gene is TRBJ1-2, the V gene TRBV5-8; D possibly corresponds to TRBD1 (6 bases). The CDR3 totals 15 residues. Germline values: CDR1 SGHTS, CDR2 YDEGEE. V dropped 3 bases and J dropped 4 bases, with 16 bases sitting between them.

CDR3 protein: CASSEVTEAFF. As DNA, the CDR3 is TGTGCCAGCAGTGAAGTGACTGAAGCTTTCTTT. This chain joins TRBV2 and TRBJ1-1; D gene uncertain. Germline V gives CDR1 SNHLY, CDR2 FYNNEI. V dropped 1 base and J dropped 5 bases, with 2 bases sitting between them. The CDR3 has 11 amino acids.

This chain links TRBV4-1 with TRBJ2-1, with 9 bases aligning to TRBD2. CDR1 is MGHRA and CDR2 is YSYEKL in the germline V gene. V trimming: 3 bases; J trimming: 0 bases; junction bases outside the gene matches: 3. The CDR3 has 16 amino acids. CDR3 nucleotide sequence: TGCGCCAGCAGCCAGTTTAGCGGGAGCTCCTACAATGAGCAGTTCTTC. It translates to CASSQFSGSSYNEQFF.

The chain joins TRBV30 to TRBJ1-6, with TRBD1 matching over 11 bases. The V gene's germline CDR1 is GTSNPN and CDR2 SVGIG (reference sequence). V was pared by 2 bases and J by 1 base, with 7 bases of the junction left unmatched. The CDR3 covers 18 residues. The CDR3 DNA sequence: TGTGCCTGGAGTTCCGGACAGGGGGCAGGGTCCTATAATTCACCCCTCCACTTT. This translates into CAWSSGQGAGSYNSPLHF.

In DNA, the CDR3 is TGCAGTGCTTACACAGGGGTTGGGTTGTTTTTT. Protein: CSAYTGVGLFF. The rearrangement links TRBV20-1 to TRBJ1-4; 7 bases are a match to TRBD1. CDR3 size: 11 residues. With 5 bases clipped from V and 15 bases from J, the junction kept 9 bases outside the gene matches. CDR1 and CDR2 from the germline V gene are DFQATT and SNEGSKA (reference sequence).

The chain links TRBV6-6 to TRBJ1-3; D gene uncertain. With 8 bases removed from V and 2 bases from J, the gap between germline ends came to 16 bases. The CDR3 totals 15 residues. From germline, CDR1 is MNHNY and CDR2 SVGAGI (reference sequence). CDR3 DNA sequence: TGTGCCAGCCATACAACTGTTAATACTGGAAACACCATATATTTT. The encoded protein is CASHTTVNTGNTIYF.

The CDR3 loop reads CASSVATGGANEQFF. Written as DNA, the CDR3 is TGTGCCAGCAGCGTAGCTACAGGGGGGGCAAATGAGCAGTTCTTC. This chain joins TRBV9 and TRBJ2-1, with D possibly matching TRBD1 (8 bases). With 0 bases removed from V and 7 bases from J, the gap between germline ends came to 14 bases. The CDR3 totals 15 residues. CDR1 SGDLS and CDR2 YYNGEE come from the germline V gene. Full variable domain (remainder filled in from reference TRBV9 and TRBJ2-1): DSGVTQTPKHLITATGQRVTLRCSPRSGDLSVYWYQQSLDQGLQFLIQYYNGEERAKGNILERFSAQQFPDLHSELNLSSLELGDSALYFCASSVATGGANEQFFGPGTRLTVL.